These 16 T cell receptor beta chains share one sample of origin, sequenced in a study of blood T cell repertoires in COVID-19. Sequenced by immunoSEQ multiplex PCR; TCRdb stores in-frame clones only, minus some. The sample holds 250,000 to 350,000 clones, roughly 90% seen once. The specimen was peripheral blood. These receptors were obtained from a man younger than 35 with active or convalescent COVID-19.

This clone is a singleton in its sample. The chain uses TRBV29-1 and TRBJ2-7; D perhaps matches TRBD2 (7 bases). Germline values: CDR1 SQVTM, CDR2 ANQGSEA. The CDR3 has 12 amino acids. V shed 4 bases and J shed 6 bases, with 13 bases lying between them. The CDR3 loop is CSVGGGGSEQYF. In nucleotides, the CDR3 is TGCAGCGTTGGCGGGGGCGGGAGCGAGCAGTACTTC.

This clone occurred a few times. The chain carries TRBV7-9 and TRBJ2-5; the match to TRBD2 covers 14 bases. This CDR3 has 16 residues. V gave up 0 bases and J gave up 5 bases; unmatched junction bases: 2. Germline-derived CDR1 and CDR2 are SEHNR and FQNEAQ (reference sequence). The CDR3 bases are TGTGCCAGCAGCTTAGCGACTAGCGGGGGGGCCGAGACCCAGTACTTC. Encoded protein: CASSLATSGGAETQYF.

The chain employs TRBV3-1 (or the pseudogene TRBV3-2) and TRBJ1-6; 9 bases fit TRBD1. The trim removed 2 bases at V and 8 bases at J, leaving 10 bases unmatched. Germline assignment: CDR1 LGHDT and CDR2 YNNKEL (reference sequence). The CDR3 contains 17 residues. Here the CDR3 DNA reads TGTGCCAGCAGCCAACTCAAGACAGGGGGATCGTATTCACCCCTCCACTTT. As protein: CASSQLKTGGSYSPLHF.

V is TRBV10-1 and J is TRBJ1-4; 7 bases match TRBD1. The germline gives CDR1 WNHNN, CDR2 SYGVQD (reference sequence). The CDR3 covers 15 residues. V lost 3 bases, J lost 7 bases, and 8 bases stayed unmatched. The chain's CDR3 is CASSEGQAGGEKLFF. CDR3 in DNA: TGCGCCAGCAGTGAAGGACAGGCCGGGGGTGAAAAACTGTTTTTT.

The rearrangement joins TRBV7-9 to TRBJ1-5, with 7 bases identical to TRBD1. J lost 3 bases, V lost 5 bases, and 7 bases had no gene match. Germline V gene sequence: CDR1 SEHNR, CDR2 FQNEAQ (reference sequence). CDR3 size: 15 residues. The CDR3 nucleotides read TGTGCCAGCAGCAAAGACGGACAGGTCAATCAGCCCCAGCATTTT. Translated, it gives CASSKDGQVNQPQHF.

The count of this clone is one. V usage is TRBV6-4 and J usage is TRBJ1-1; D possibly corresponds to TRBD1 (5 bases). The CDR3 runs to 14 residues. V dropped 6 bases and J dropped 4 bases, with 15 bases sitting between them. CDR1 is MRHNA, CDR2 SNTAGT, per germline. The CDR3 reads CASSQDNLGTEAFF. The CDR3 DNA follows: TGTGCCAGCAGCCAGGACAACCTGGGCACTGAAGCTTTCTTT.

The CDR3 sequence is CASSVSVGTDLAFF. In nucleotides, the CDR3 is TGTGCCAGCAGCGTATCGGTAGGGACTGATTTAGCTTTCTTT. The rearrangement joins TRBV9 to TRBJ1-1, with D tentatively TRBD1 (5 bases). CDR3 length: 14 residues. Trimming took off 1 base at V and 10 bases at J, with 17 bases between the two ends. The germline gives CDR1 SGDLS, CDR2 YYNGEE.

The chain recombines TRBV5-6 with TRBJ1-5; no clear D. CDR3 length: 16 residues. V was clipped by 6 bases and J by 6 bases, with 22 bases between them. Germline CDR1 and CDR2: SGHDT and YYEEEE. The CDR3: CASMRLSQKIVQPQHF. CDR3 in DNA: TGTGCCAGCATGAGGTTGTCTCAAAAAATAGTTCAGCCCCAGCATTTT.

CDR3 in DNA: TGTGCCAGCAGCCGCGAAGATCAGGGTATTCGATCACCCCTCCACTTT. This translates into CASSREDQGIRSPLHF. The chain employs TRBV2 and TRBJ1-6; a possible D gene is TRBD1 (5 bases). V shed 6 bases and J shed 10 bases, with 22 bases lying between them. The V gene's germline CDR1 is SNHLY and CDR2 FYNNEI. The CDR3 has 16 amino acids.

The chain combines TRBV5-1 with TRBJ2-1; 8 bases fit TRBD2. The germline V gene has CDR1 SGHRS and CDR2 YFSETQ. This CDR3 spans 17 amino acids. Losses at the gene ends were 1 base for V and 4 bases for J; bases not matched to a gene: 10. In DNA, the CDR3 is TGCGCCAGCAGCTTGCTTATTTCGGGGGGGCTTTACAATGAGCAGTTCTTC. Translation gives CASSLLISGGLYNEQFF.

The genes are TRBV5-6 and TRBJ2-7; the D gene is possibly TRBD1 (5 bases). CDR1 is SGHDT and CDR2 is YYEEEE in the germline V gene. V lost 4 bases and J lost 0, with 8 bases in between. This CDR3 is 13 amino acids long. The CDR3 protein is CASSTDTSYEQYF. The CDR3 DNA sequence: TGTGCCAGCAGCACGGACACCTCCTACGAGCAGTACTTC. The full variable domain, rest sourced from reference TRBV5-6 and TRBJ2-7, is DAGVTQSPTHLIKTRGQQVTLRCSPKSGHDTVSWYQQALGQGPQFIFQYYEEEERQRGNFPDRFSGHQFPNYSSELNVNALLLGDSALYLCASSTDTSYEQYFGPGTRLTVT.

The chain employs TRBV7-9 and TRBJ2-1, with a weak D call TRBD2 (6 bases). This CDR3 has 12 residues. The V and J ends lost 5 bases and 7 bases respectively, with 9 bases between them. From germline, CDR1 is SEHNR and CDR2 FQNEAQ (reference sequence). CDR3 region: CASSHSGNEQFF. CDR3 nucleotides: TGTGCCAGCAGCCATAGCGGTAATGAGCAGTTCTTC.

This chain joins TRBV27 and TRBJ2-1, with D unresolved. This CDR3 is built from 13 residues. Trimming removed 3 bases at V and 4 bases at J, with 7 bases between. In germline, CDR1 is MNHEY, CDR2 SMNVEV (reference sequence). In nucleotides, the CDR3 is TGTGCCAGCAGTTTGGGCGTATACAATGAGCAGTTCTTC. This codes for CASSLGVYNEQFF.

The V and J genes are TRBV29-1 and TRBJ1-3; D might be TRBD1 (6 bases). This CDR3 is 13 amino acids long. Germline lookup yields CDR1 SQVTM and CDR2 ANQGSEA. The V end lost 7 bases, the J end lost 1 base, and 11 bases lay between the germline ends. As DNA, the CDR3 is TGCAGCGAATCAAGGGGGTCTGGAAACACCATATATTTT. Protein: CSESRGSGNTIYF.

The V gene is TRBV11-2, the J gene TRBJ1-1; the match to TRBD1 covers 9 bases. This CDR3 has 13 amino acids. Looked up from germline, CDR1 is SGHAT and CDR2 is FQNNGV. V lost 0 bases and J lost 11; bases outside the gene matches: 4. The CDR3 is CASSLDLGTGAFF. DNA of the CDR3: TGTGCCAGCAGCTTAGATCTTGGGACAGGGGCTTTCTTT.

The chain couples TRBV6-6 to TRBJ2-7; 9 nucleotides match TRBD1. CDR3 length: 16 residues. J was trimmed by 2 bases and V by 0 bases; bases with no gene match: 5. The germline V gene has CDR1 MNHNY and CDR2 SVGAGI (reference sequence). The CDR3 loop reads CASSYSKGQGTYEQYF. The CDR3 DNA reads TGTGCCAGCAGTTACTCGAAGGGACAGGGAACCTACGAGCAGTACTTC.